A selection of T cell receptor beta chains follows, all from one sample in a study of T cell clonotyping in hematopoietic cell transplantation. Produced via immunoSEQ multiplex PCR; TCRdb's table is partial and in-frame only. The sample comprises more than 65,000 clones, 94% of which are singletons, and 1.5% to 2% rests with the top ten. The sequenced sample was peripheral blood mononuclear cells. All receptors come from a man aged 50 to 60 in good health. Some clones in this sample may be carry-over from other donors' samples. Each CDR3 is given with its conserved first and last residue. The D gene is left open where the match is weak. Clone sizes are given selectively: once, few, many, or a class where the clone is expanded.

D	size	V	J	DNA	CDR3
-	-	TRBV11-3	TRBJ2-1	TGTGCCAGCAGCTTAGGACAGCCTACCCCCTACAATGAGCAGTTCTTC	CASSLGQPTPYNEQFF
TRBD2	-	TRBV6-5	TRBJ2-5	TGTGCCAGCAGTTACTTGAGCGGGAGGGGGATGGAGACCCAGTACTTC	CASSYLSGRGMETQYF
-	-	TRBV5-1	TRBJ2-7	TGCGCCAGCAGCTTGGACGGATGGACCTACGAGCAGTACTTC	CASSLDGWTYEQYF
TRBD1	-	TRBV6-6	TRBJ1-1	TGTGCCAGCAGTTACCCGCCAGGGGGTGTGAACACTGAAGCTTTCTTT	CASSYPPGGVNTEAFF
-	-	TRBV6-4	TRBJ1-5	TGTGCCAGCAGTGAGGGCAGCAATCAGCCCCAGCATTTT	CASSEGSNQPQHF
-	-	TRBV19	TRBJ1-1	TGTGCCAGTAGTATTTCGCACACTGAAGCTTTCTTT	CASSISHTEAFF
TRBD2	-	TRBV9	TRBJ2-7	TGTGCCAGCAGCCCCCGACTAGCGGGATCTTCCTACGAGCAGTACTTC	CASSPRLAGSSYEQYF
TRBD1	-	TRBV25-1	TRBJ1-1	TGTGCCAGCATTCGGACAGGGTCCTACACTGAAGCTTTCTTT	CASIRTGSYTEAFF
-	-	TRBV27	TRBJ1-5	TGTGCCAGCAGTTTTGGGCCGAATCCCGCGCCCCAGCATTTT	CASSFGPNPAPQHF
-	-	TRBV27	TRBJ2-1	TGTGCCAGCAGTTCCCTAGCAGACGAGCAGTTCTTC	CASSSLADEQFF
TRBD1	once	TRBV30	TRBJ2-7	TGTGCCTGGGGCAGGGGGAACGAGCAGTACTTC	CAWGRGNEQYF
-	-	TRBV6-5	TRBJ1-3	TGTGCCAGCAGAAACAGGGTACCTGGAAACACCATATATTTT	CASRNRVPGNTIYF
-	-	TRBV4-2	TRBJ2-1	TGTGCCAGCAGCCAAGAGAGCAGGGGCTCCTACAATGAGCAGTTCTTC	CASSQESRGSYNEQFF
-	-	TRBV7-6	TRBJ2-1	TGTGCCAGCAGCCCAAGTGTAGGGGCTTGGGGGCGCTCGATCAATGAGCAGTTCTTC	CASSPSVGAWGRSINEQFF
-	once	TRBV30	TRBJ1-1	TGTGCCTGGAGCTCAAATATGAACACTGAAGCTTTCTTT	CAWSSNMNTEAFF
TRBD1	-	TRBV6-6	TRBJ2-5	TGTGCCAGCAGTTACTCCGGACAGGGAGGAGAGACCCAGTACTTC	CASSYSGQGGETQYF
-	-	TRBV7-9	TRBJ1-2	TGTGCCAGCAGACCGCAACCGGGACCTTTGGACTATGGCTACACCTTC	CASRPQPGPLDYGYTF
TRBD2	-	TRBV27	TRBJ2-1	TGTGCCAGCAGTCCCCTCGGGGGGAGTGAGCAGTTCTTC	CASSPLGGSEQFF
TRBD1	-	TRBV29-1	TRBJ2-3	TGCAGCGTCGAGGCAGGGGCAGGGGGAAGGTCGAGGGATACGCAGTATTTT	CSVEAGAGGRSRDTQYF
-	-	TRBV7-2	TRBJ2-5	TGTGCCAGCAGCTTAGATGGGCGGCCCCAAGAGACCCAGTACTTC	CASSLDGRPQETQYF
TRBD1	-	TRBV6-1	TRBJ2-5	TGTGCCAGCAGGGGGGGACAGGGAGAAGTAGAGACCCAGTACTTC	CASRGGQGEVETQYF
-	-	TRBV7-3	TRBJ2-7	TGTGCCAGCAGCTTAATCCCGGTGGGGGGGCGGGAGCAGTACTTC	CASSLIPVGGREQYF
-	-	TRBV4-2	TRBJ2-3	TGTGCCAGCAGCCGGAGCGAGGGAACAGATACGCAGTATTTT	CASSRSEGTDTQYF
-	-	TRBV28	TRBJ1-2	TGTGCCAGCAGTTTCTTCGGCTATGGCTACACCTTC	CASSFFGYGYTF
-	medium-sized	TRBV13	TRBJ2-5	TGTGCCAGCAGCTCTCCTGAACCCGAAGAGACCCAGTACTTC	CASSSPEPEETQYF
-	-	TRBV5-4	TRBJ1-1	TGTGCCAGCAGCTTGGCTTCCAGGGCGGCCACTGAAGCTTTCTTT	CASSLASRAATEAFF
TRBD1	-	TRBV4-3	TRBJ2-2	TGCGCCAGCAGCCTCCGGGACAGGGTTACCGGCGGGGAGCTGTTTTTT	CASSLRDRVTGGELFF
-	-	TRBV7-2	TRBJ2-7	TGTGCCAGCAGCCTCCGTCCCGGGACGGGGAACGACGAGCAGTACTTC	CASSLRPGTGNDEQYF
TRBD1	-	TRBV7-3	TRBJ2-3	TGTGCCAGCAGCCTGACAGGGGATAGCACAGATACGCAGTATTTT	CASSLTGDSTDTQYF
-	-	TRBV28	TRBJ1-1	TGTGCCAGCAGTCTCGGGGGGTACGCGGCTTTCTTT	CASSLGGYAAFF
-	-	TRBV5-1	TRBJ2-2	TGCGCCAGCAGCTTGTCGCAGGGGGGATCCGGGGAGCTGTTTTTT	CASSLSQGGSGELFF
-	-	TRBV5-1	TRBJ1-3	TGCGCCAGCAGCTTTGACGCCTCTGGAAACACCATATATTTT	CASSFDASGNTIYF
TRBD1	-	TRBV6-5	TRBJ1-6	TGTGCCAGCAGATACCGGGGACAGGGTTATAATTCACCCCTCCACTTT	CASRYRGQGYNSPLHF
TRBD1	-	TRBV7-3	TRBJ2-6	TGTGCCAGCAGCTGGACAGGAGACTCTGGGGCCAACGTCCTGACTTTC	CASSWTGDSGANVLTF
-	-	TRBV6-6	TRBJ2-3	TGTGCCAGCAGTCCGCGACAGAGGACGCAGTATTTT	CASSPRQRTQYF